This TCR beta chain comes out of a study of glioma-infiltrating T cells after dendritic cell vaccination. Overall study context: Glioblastoma patients came from Phase I and II dendritic cell vaccination trials.

Only a few counts were recorded for this clone. The antigen is unknown. Study-level findings and limits: Survival was not directly related to TCR clonality in these patients.

Sequenced by immunoSEQ multiplex PCR; TCRdb stores in-frame clones only, minus some. The sample contains about 73,000 clones, roughly four fifths of which appear only once. Germline-derived CDR1 and CDR2 are ENHRY and SYGVKD. V lost 4 bases and J lost 4; bases outside the gene matches: 8. This CDR3 is 15 amino acids long. Sequenced material: blood, taken before dendritic cell vaccination. The chain links TRBV10-3 to TRBJ1-2; 8 nucleotides align to TRBD1. The TCR sequence derives from a human donor with glioblastoma. Written as DNA, the CDR3 is TGTGCCATCAGTGCAATGACAGGGGTTGGCTATGGCTACACCTTC. Translating gives CAISAMTGVGYGYTF.